A single T cell receptor (beta chain) is shown here with its context. What it binds is unknown. The PCR employed 60 Vbeta primers together with 13 Jbeta primers. Original processing methods: The count from a later analysis was about 80 million unique TCR beta chains, about 9.9 million of them shared. Assay: immunoSEQ multiplex PCR; the TCRdb copy retains only in-frame clones and omits some. From that table come the V and J calls and clone size; the DNA was used to work out D and trimming. The sample contains roughly 120,000 clones, 65% to 90% of which appear only once. Trimming at V came to 7 bases and at J to 6 bases, leaving 5 bases not matched to a gene. The germline gives CDR1 PRHDT, CDR2 FYEKMQ (reference sequence). The CDR3 loop spans 13 amino acids. This entry comes from a study of cytomegalovirus exposure and HLA in healthy donors. Study outcomes and limitations: A later analysis linked a missense DCLRE1C variant to TCR beta V- and J-gene trimming. The investigators catalogued 164 TCR beta chains as cytomegalovirus-associated.

This receptor was obtained from a woman between 18 and 29 years old in good health and CMV-seropositive. Sequenced sample: PBMCs. J is TRBJ2-1 and V is TRBV13; 8 nucleotides line up with TRBD2. The CDR3 region is CASTGGGLNEQFF. CDR3 DNA sequence: TGTGCCAGCACCGGGGGGGGGCTCAATGAGCAGTTCTTC. Drawing the rest from reference TRBV13 and TRBJ2-1, the complete variable domain is AAGVIQSPRHLIKEKRETATLKCYPIPRHDTVYWYQQGPGQDPQFLISFYEKMQSDKGSIPDRFSAQQFSDYHSELNMSSLELGDSALYFCASTGGGLNEQFFGPGTRLTVL.